Each of the 28 T cell receptor beta chains below was sequenced from the same sample in a study of T cells in Graves' hyperthyroidism and ophthalmopathy. Researchers took RNA transcripts and amplified the TCR beta CDR3 regions from them. Carried out on the TCR CDR3, a first-round RT-PCR used the HTBI primer set. TCRdb reprocessed the multiplex PCR reads via MiXCR and lists one record per CDR3 protein. Of about 52,000 distinct CDR3 sequences in the sample, around 48% are singletons; the top ten hold about a tenth. What was sequenced was blood. The source of these receptors is a woman in her forties or fifties with Graves' ophthalmopathy.

This clonotype occurred many times. The CDR3 sequence: CATGHSGQNTEAFF. For the CDR3, the DNA is TGTGCCACTGGACATTCAGGGCAGAACACTGAAGCTTTCTTT. The J gene is TRBJ1-1, the V gene TRBV19; a possible D gene is TRBD1 (5 bases). V lost 10 bases to trimming and J lost 1 base, with 16 bases between them. The V gene's germline CDR1 is LNHDA and CDR2 SQIVND (reference sequence). This CDR3 comprises 14 residues.

A remark on this clonotype: A much larger clone lies one base from this, so it may be a read error. The chain uses TRBV5-1 and TRBJ1-2, with D possibly TRBD1 on 6 matching bases. This CDR3 comprises 12 residues. Germline loops: CDR1 SGHRS, CDR2 YFSETQ. V lost 7 bases and J lost 3, with 10 bases in between. DNA of the CDR3: TGCGCCAGCGGCGAGGGGGACTATGGCTACACCTTC. Amino acids: CASGEGDYGYTF.

CDR3: CASSEFGTGADSPLHF. As DNA, the CDR3 is TGTGCCAGCAGTGAATTCGGGACAGGGGCGGATTCACCCCTCCACTTT. The chain is built from TRBV2 and TRBJ1-6; TRBD1 matches 10 bases. The CDR3 length is 16 residues. The V segment lost 2 bases and the J segment 8 bases; nucleotides outside the gene matches: 6. Germline V gives CDR1 SNHLY, CDR2 FYNNEI.

This clonotype appeared many times. The J gene is TRBJ1-2, the V gene TRBV5-6; possible D gene TRBD1, 6 bases. CDR3 length: 14 residues. The germline V and J ends were trimmed by 1 base and 0 bases, with 7 bases remaining between them. Germline V gene sequence: CDR1 SGHDT, CDR2 YYEEEE. Here the CDR3 reads CASSLPGANYGYTF. The CDR3, as DNA: TGTGCCAGCAGCTTGCCAGGGGCTAACTATGGCTACACCTTC.

The chain is built from TRBV20-1 and TRBJ1-1; no reliable D call. Looked up from germline, CDR1 is DFQATT and CDR2 is SNEGSKA (reference sequence). The CDR3 runs 14 residues. V shed 1 base and J shed 7 bases, with 16 bases lying between them. The CDR3 sequence is CSARAGLAGGEAFF. The CDR3 coding sequence is TGCAGTGCTAGAGCAGGACTAGCCGGCGGTGAAGCTTTCTTT.

This clonotype was recorded at least ten times. The chain joins TRBV6-1 to TRBJ2-3, with 9 bases fitting TRBD2. Per the germline V gene, CDR1 is MNHNS and CDR2 is SASEGT. V trimming: 6 bases; J trimming: 4 bases; junction bases outside the gene matches: 8. This CDR3 is built from 15 residues. The DNA for the CDR3 is TGTGCCAGCAGGCAGGCGGGGGGGCCAGCAGATACGCAGTATTTT. Residues: CASRQAGGPADTQYF.

Comment on this clonotype: A much more abundant neighbour one base away suggests this may be a read error. The V and J genes are TRBV5-1 and TRBJ2-7, with a tentative D call TRBD1 (6 bases). The CDR3 is 14 residues long. The germline V gene encodes CDR1 SGHRS and CDR2 YFSETQ. CDR3 in amino acids: CASSTGSVAYEQSF. The CDR3 DNA follows: TGCGCCAGCAGTACAGGGAGTGTGGCCTACGAGCAGTCCTTC.

The chain employs TRBV7-2 and TRBJ2-1; TRBD2 aligns across 13 bases. Germline CDR1 and CDR2: SGHTA and FQGNSA. Germline trimming cut 1 base from V and 5 bases from J; bases unmatched to any gene: 8. The length of the CDR3 is 18 residues. The CDR3 DNA reads as TGTGCCAGCAGCTTAGAAGGGACTAGCGGGGATTCGCACAATGAGCAGTTCTTC. Translation: CASSLEGTSGDSHNEQFF.

Concerning this clonotype: Relative to the germline gene, one junction end is altered; a read error may explain this. The chain joins TRBV5-1 to TRBJ1-5; 7 bases map to TRBD1. This CDR3 comprises 15 residues. CDR1 and CDR2 (germline): SGHRS, YFSETQ. In DNA form, the CDR3 reads TGCGCCAGCAGCTTGGAGGGACAGTTCGATCAGCCCCAGCATTTC. Its protein is CASSLEGQFDQPQHF.

Points on this clonotype: The junction departs from germline at one end; a sequencing error may be responsible. J is TRBJ1-1 and V is TRBV24-1, with D perhaps matching TRBD1 (6 bases). The CDR3 extends over 13 amino acids. Per the germline V gene, CDR1 is KGHDR and CDR2 is SFDVKD. The CDR3 loop is CATPPGQSTEAFF. The CDR3, as DNA: TGCGCCACCCCTCCCGGACAGAGCACTGAAGCTTTCTTT.

The sample holds many counts of this clonotype. The chain uses TRBV20-1 and TRBJ1-5; weak D call: TRBD1 (5 bases). In germline, CDR1 is DFQATT, CDR2 SNEGSKA (reference sequence). The germline V and J ends were trimmed by 6 bases and 3 bases, with 18 bases remaining between them. The CDR3 spans 15 residues. The CDR3 protein is CSAKGFGGYNQPQHF. CDR3 DNA sequence: TGCAGTGCGAAGGGTTTTGGGGGTTACAATCAGCCCCAGCATTTT.

The V gene is TRBV7-9, the J gene TRBJ2-1, with 15 positions matching TRBD2. V lost 5 bases, J lost 10 bases, and 3 bases stayed unmatched. The length of the CDR3 is 14 residues. Germline-derived CDR1 and CDR2 are SEHNR and FQNEAQ (reference sequence). CDR3 nucleotide sequence: TGTGCCAGCAGCAGCGGGACTAGCGGGAGGGAGCAGTTCTTC. It codes for CASSSGTSGREQFF.

The sample holds many counts of this clonotype. J is TRBJ2-3 and V is TRBV20-1, with 10 bases that match TRBD2. Trimming cost V 2 bases and J 1 base; bases outside gene matches: 3. The CDR3 runs 15 residues. In germline, CDR1 is DFQATT, CDR2 SNEGSKA (reference sequence). The CDR3 region is CSARRGTSGTDTQYF. CDR3 bases: TGCAGTGCTAGACGCGGGACTAGCGGCACAGATACGCAGTATTTT.

This clonotype was detected many times. The genes are TRBV7-9 and TRBJ2-7; 14 nucleotides align to TRBD2. Germline V CDR1 and CDR2: SEHNR, FQNEAQ (reference sequence). V shed 5 bases and J 4 bases; nucleotides not matched to a gene: 19. This CDR3 spans 20 amino acids. This CDR3 is CASSPSQGTSGSEAPYEQYF. Written as DNA, the CDR3 is TGTGCCAGCAGCCCCAGCCAAGGGACTAGCGGGAGTGAGGCGCCTTACGAGCAGTACTTC. The whole variable domain, remainder taken from reference TRBV7-9 and TRBJ2-7, is DTGVSQNPRHKITKRGQNVTFRCDPISEHNRLYWYRQTLGQGPEFLTYFQNEAQLEKSRLLSDRFSAERPKGSFSTLEIQRTEQGDSAMYLCASSPSQGTSGSEAPYEQYFGPGTRLTVT.

The table lists this clonotype with many counts. The rearrangement uses TRBV5-1 and TRBJ2-2; TRBD2 matches at 8 bases. Germline CDR1 SGHRS, CDR2 YFSETQ. The trim removed 4 bases at V and 2 bases at J, leaving 7 bases unmatched. The CDR3 is 16 residues long. CDR3 DNA: TGCGCCAGCAGCCAACTGGGACTAGAAAACACCGGGGAGCTGTTTTTT. It translates to CASSQLGLENTGELFF. Complete variable domain (other parts from reference TRBV5-1 and TRBJ2-2): KAGVTQTPRYLIKTRGQQVTLSCSPISGHRSVSWYQQTPGQGLQFLFEYFSETQRNKGNFPGRFSGRQFSNSRSEMNVSTLELGDSALYLCASSQLGLENTGELFFGEGSRLTVL.

The chain couples TRBV13 to TRBJ2-2; D is perhaps TRBD1 (6 bases). The germline V gene encodes CDR1 PRHDT and CDR2 FYEKMQ (reference sequence). V was shortened by 5 bases and J by 4 bases, with 11 bases between the two germline ends. This CDR3 spans 14 amino acids. The CDR3 sequence is CASSPGHSTGELFF. Here the CDR3 DNA reads TGTGCCAGCAGCCCGGGACACAGCACCGGGGAGCTGTTTTTT.

V is TRBV9 and J is TRBJ1-5; tentative D call: TRBD1 (6 bases). In germline, CDR1 is SGDLS, CDR2 YYNGEE. The CDR3 is 16 amino acids. Trimming pared 3 bases from V and 11 bases from J, leaving 24 bases between. The CDR3 DNA follows: TGTGCCAGCAGCGGCACTAGCGGGAGGGGGGGGGAGACCCAGCATTTT. Its translation is CASSGTSGRGGETQHF.

The V call is TRBV2, the J call TRBJ1-1; 8 bases are shared with TRBD1. The V gene end was trimmed by 5 bases and the J gene end by 8 bases; junction bases not matched to a gene: 7. CDR1 and CDR2 (germline): SNHLY, FYNNEI. This CDR3 contains 13 residues. The CDR3: CASSTGGEGEAFF. The CDR3 coding sequence is TGTGCCAGCAGTACAGGGGGGGAGGGAGAAGCTTTCTTT.

This clonotype showed up many times. This chain connects TRBV5-8 to TRBJ1-1, with a weak D call TRBD1 (5 bases). The CDR3 sequence is 13 residues long. V shed 6 bases and J shed 1 base, with 10 bases lying between them. CDR1 is SGHTS and CDR2 is YDEGEE in the germline V gene. The CDR3 sequence: CASKYDRNTEAFF. In DNA form, the CDR3 reads TGTGCCAGCAAATACGACAGGAACACTGAAGCTTTCTTT.

This chain joins TRBV10-2 and TRBJ1-1; 7 bases align to TRBD1. CDR3 length: 11 amino acids. Germline V gene sequence: CDR1 WSHSY, CDR2 SAAADI. V lost 6 bases and J lost 10; bases outside the gene matches: 5. The DNA of the CDR3 is TGCGCCAGCAGGTCAGGGGGTAGAGCTTTCTTT. Translated, it gives CASRSGGRAFF.

Concerning this clonotype: A junction end diverges from the germline sequence, so it may reflect a read error. The chain joins TRBV20-1 to TRBJ2-3, with 8 bases matching TRBD1. This CDR3 comprises 14 residues. Germline CDR1 DFQATT, CDR2 SNEGSKA (reference sequence). CDR3 in DNA: TGCAGTGCTAGCAGGGGGCGGAACACAGATACGCGGTATTTT. Translating gives CSASRGRNTDTRYF.

The table lists this clonotype with many counts. This chain links TRBV2 with TRBJ1-1; 9 bases are a match to TRBD1. V lost 10 bases to trimming and J lost 6 bases; unmatched junction nucleotides: 6. Germline CDR1 and CDR2: SNHLY and FYNNEI. The CDR3 length is 12 residues. DNA for the CDR3: TGTGCCACAGGGACAGGGCGGGCTGAAGCTTTCTTT. As protein: CATGTGRAEAFF.

This clonotype occurred a few times. The chain employs TRBV18 and TRBJ1-4, with D maybe TRBD1 (5 bases). CDR1 and CDR2 from the germline V gene are KGHSH and LQKENI. Trimming stripped 6 bases from V and 7 bases from J, with 15 bases between. CDR3 length: 14 residues. Written as DNA, the CDR3 is TGTGCCAGCTCCGGCCCCGGGGGGAGTGAAAAACTGTTTTTT. This encodes CASSGPGGSEKLFF.

The table lists this clonotype with many counts. V gene TRBV9 combines with J gene TRBJ2-7; D may be TRBD1 (6 bases). CDR3 length: 13 amino acids. Germline V lookup: CDR1 SGDLS, CDR2 YYNGEE. Trimming removed 4 bases from V and 3 bases from J, with 11 bases in between. The DNA for the CDR3 is TGTGCCAGCAGCCCGGGACACCTCTACGAGCAGTACTTC. Amino acid sequence: CASSPGHLYEQYF.

As concerns this clonotype: A clone one base away is much larger, so this may be a read error. The chain uses TRBV4-3 and TRBJ1-4, with D tentatively TRBD1 (5 bases). This CDR3 has 16 residues. Germline values: CDR1 LGHNA, CDR2 YSLEER. The CDR3: CANSQESGNLGVKLFF. For the CDR3, the DNA is TGCGCCAACAGCCAAGAAAGTGGTAATTTGGGGGTGAAACTGTTTTTT.

A few counts support this clonotype. The chain uses TRBV4-1 and TRBJ2-5, with D perhaps TRBD1 or TRBD2 (5 bases each). V lost 0 bases, J lost 1 base, and 15 bases lay in between. The CDR3 spans 17 residues. Germline V gene lookup returns CDR1 MGHRA and CDR2 YSYEKL. CDR3: CASSQDAHPGGQETQYF. CDR3 coding DNA: TGCGCCAGCAGCCAAGATGCCCACCCTGGGGGCCAAGAGACCCAGTACTTC.

There are many counts of this clonotype. J is TRBJ2-1 and V is TRBV7-9; D is tentatively TRBD1 or TRBD2 (6 bases each). V lost 1 base and J lost 6, with 22 bases in between. There are 18 residues in the CDR3. CDR1 is SEHNR and CDR2 is FQNEAQ in the germline V gene (reference sequence). CDR3 sequence: CASSLGGGSGRGGNEQFF. CDR3 sequence (DNA): TGTGCCAGCAGCTTAGGAGGGGGGTCCGGGAGAGGGGGCAATGAGCAGTTCTTC.

This clonotype showed up many times. J is TRBJ2-7 and V is TRBV30, with D perhaps TRBD2 (5 bases). The CDR3 is made up of 12 amino acids. The germline gives CDR1 GTSNPN, CDR2 SVGIG (reference sequence). V lost 0 bases, J lost 4 bases, and 7 bases lay in between. The CDR3 sequence: CAWSVRGYEQYF. CDR3 coding DNA: TGTGCCTGGAGTGTACGCGGGTACGAGCAGTACTTC.